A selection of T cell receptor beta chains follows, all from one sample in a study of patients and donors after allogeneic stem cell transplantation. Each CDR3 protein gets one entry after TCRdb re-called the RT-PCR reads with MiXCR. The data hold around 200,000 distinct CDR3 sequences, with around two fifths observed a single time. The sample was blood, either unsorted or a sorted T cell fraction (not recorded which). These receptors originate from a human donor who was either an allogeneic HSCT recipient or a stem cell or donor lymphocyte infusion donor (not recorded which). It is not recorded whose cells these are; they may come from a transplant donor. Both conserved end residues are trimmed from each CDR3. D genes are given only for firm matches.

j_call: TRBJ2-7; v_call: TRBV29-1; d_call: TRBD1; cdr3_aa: SVRDRRHEQY
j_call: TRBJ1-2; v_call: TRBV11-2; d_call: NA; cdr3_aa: ASSQMQGTNYGYT
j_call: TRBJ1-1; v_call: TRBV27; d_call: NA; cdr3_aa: ASRLTGTGTEAF
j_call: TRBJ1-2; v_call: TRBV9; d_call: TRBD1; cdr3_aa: ASSPGQPYGYT
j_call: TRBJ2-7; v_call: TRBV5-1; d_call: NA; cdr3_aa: ASSLTPPGEGSYEQY
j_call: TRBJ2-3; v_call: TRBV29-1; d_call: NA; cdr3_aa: SVGSTDTQY
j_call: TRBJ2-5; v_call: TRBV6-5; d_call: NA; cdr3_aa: ASSYVLPGPQETQY
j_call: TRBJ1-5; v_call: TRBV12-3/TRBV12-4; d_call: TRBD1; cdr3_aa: ASSLWRGHQPQH
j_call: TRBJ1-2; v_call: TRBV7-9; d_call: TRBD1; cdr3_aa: ASSTSQGRYYYGYT
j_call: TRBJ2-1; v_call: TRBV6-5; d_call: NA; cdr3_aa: ASSYAGARNEQF
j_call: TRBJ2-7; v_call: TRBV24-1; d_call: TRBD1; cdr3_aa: ATSDPGTGDYEQY
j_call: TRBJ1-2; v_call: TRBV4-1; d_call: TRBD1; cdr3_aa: ASSREGAQYGYT
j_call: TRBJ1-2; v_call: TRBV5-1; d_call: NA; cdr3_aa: ASSPGTPFLRGYT
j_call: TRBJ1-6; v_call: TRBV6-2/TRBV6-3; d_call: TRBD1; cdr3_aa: ASSPGTGGSYNSPLH
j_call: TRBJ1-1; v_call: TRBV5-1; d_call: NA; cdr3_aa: ASSPGPGGTEAF
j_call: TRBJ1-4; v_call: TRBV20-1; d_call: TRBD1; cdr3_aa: SARDLRPGGQVNEKLF
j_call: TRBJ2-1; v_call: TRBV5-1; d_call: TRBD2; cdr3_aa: ASSPWLLAEQF
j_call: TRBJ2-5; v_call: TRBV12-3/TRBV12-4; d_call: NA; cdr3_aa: ASSRPGGYETQY
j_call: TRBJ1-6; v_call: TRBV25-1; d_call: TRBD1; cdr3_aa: ASSARTGYNSPLH
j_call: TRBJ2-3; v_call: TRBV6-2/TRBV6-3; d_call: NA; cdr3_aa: ASRRDHADTQY
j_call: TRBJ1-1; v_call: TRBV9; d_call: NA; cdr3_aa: ASSGRPQGATEAF
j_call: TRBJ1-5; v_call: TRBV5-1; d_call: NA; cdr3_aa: ASSLGKGQPQH
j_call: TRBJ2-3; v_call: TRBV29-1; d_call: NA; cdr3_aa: SVDFPQATDTQY
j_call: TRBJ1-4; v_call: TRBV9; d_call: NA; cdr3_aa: ASSVSGSNEKLF
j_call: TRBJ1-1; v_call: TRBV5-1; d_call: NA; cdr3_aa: ASSLTGPRGTEAF
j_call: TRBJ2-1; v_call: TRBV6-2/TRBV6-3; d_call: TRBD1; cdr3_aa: ASSTGQGPKEGSQQF
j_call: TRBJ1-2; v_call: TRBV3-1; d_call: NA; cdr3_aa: ASSQDPTGSYGYT
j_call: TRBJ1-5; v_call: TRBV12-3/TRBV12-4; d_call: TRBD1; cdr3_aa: ASSLGTGPRSDQPQH
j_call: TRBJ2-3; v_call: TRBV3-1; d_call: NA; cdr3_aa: ASSQMTGSTDTQY
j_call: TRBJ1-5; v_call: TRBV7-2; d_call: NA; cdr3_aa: ASSLGGFLVGQPQH
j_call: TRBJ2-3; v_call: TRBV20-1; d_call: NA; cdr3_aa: SATVDTQY
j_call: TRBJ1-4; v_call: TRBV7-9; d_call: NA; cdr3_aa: ASSLGVTREKLF
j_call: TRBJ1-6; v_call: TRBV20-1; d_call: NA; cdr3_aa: SAPPAH
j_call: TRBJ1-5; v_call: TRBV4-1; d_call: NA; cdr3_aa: ASSQVEAADQPQH
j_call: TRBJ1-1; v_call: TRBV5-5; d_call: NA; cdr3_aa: ASSYPLGDTEAF
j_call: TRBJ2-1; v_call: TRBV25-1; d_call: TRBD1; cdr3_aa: ASSELWDRASQF
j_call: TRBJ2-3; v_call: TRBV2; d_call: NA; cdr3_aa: ASRPEGENYGTQY
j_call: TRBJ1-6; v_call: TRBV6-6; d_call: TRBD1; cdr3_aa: ASSYARFSTGGRDSPLH
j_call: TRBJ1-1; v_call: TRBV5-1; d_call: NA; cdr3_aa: ASSLVVETEAF
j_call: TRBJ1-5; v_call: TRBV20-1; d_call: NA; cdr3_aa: SARSGTANNQPQH
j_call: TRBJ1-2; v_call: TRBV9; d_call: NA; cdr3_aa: ASSVVAGLPSNGYT
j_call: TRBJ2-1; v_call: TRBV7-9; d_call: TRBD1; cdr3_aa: ASTPGTGRDEEYNEQF
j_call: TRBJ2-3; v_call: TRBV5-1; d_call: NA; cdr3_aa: ASSLIGRTDTQY
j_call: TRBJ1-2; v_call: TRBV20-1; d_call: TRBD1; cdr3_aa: SAPDRDYGYT